Detailed here is one T cell receptor beta chain. Its antigen remains undetermined. No much larger clonotype is one base removed from it; base qualities were not supplied. The sample's treatment or condition label, decoded: some 20 received Ad26.COV2.S at low or high dose, single or two shots; roughly 5 received placebo; per-sample allocation not given. Repertoires of vaccine and placebo recipients were sequenced from samples taken on day 63 after the first injection. In Cohort 1b, more than 20 adults aged 18-55 years were enrolled at a single site in Boston, USA, between 29 July and 7 August 2020. As a vaccine, Ad26.COV2.S was a replication-incompetent adenovirus type 26 vector that expressed a prefusion-stabilized SARS-CoV-2 spike protein derived from the original Wuhan strain. The immunoSEQ Assay was used to sequence TCRbeta CDR3 regions. After extraction, genomic DNA underwent amplification by bias-controlled multiplex PCR, followed by high-throughput sequencing. The source study handled its data this way. To quantify the absolute abundance of each unique TCRbeta CDR3 region, sequences were collapsed and filtered. T cell fraction was estimated by normalizing TCRbeta template counts to usable DNA, with usable DNA measured through amplification of reference genes found in all nucleated cells. Repertoire TCRs were annotated as SARS-CoV-2-specific when V gene, CDR3 amino acid sequence and J gene were exactly matched to a known reactive TCR set. MIRA supplied the reference SARS-CoV-2 TCR set, which was filtered for enrichment in COVID-19-positive ImmuneCODE repertoires so that public or cross-reactive TCRs were removed. Using the MIRA antigens, annotated TCRs were further analysed by specific ORF or by position within an ORF. Depth was the summed frequency of annotated unique rearrangements, while breadth was defined as annotated unique rearrangements over total unique productive rearrangements. Two-sided Wilcoxon rank-sum tests were applied when comparing TCR breadth between groups. TCRdb carries this immuneACCESS record with in-frame sequences only. Its versions omit some clonotypes, under half of them owing to an unresolved V gene in the studies checked, with the rest unexplained. V and J calls and clone size are given by that table; D and trimming were obtained from the DNA. In this sample the table shows around 300,000 clones, under 90% of which occur a single time. Around 5.5% of the sample comes from the top ten.

This specimen comes from a study of Ad26.COV2.S vaccination and SARS-CoV-2 variants (dated by TCRdb to about 2021). Describing the broader study: Donors in the vaccine arm were drawn from COV1001, a phase I-IIa trial of Ad26.COV2.S in healthy adults that was multicentre, randomized, double-blind and placebo-controlled. TCRbeta repertoire sequencing served as the tool for gauging how specific and how broad the SARS-CoV-2-reactive T cell receptors were following Ad26.COV2.S vaccination. Participants in the trial were split at random into five groups of five each, receiving low-dose or high-dose Ad26.COV2.S once or twice, or else placebo on both occasions. A total of 32 samples were included in the TCR-sequenced set, comprising around 20 Ad26.COV2.S vaccine recipients, 5 placebo recipients and 8 SARS-CoV-2 convalescent individuals. Ad26.COV2.S was administered intramuscularly at a dose of 5x10^10 or 1x10^11 viral particles, either as one shot or as two shots given 56 days apart. Blinding of investigators to trial group allocation was maintained during experiments and outcome assessment.

Study-wide conclusions, independent of this receptor: The study lacked the statistical power to compare responses across vaccine doses or regimens. Ad26.COV2.S recipients had higher spike-specific TCR breadth than placebo recipients (P = 0.0014). After vaccination, substantial breadth of spike-specific CD8+ and CD4+ T cell responses was reported. The authors noted that total T cell responses may have been underestimated by the TCR breadth and depth analyses. Comparable non-spike TCR breadth was observed between vaccine and placebo recipients, consistent with only spike being contained in the vaccine.

The clonotype was recovered from a person aged 18-65 years who received the Ad26.COV2.S COVID-19 vaccine or a placebo. This specimen was peripheral blood, taken in a trial of Ad26.COV2.S vaccine versus placebo.

Read as DNA, the sequence is TGTGCCAGCAGTTACTCGGCGACTCAGGAGACCCAGTACTTC. Its protein product is CASSYSATQETQYF. Recombination connected TRBV6-6 to TRBJ2-5; the D gene is not confidently resolved. According to the germline V gene (reference sequence), CDR1 reads MNHNY and CDR2 reads SVGAGI. Measured from the cysteine to the phenylalanine, the CDR3 is 14 residues long. CDR3 DNA is the only sequence kept; it has 42 bases, read in frame from the first base. V was cut back by 0 bases and J by 5 bases, leaving a gap of 10 bases between them.